This T cell receptor (beta chain) was recovered during a study of blood T cell repertoires in COVID-19. Study overall: PBMCs, B-cell-depleted T cells, or T cells were the source of the cDNA or gDNA that made up the material.

Per the germline V gene, CDR1 is MDHEN and CDR2 is SYDVKM. V shed 4 bases and J 0 bases; nucleotides not matched to a gene: 6. This CDR3 has 16 amino acids. Repertoires were generated with immunoSEQ multiplex PCR, while TCRdb's copy carries only in-frame clones and drops some. The data hold 35,000 or so clones, with about nine tenths observed a single time. The chain recombines TRBV28 with TRBJ1-3; 7 positions match TRBD1. Sequenced sample: peripheral blood. The TCR originated in a human donor in a cohort sampled during active COVID-19. CDR3 protein: CASSSQGKSSGNTIYF. The CDR3, as DNA: TGTGCCAGCAGTTCACAGGGGAAGAGCTCTGGAAACACCATATATTTT. Full variable domain (remainder filled in from reference TRBV28 and TRBJ1-3): DVKVTQSSRYLVKRTGEKVFLECVQDMDHENMFWYRQDPGLGLRLIYFSYDVKMKEKGDIPEGYSVSREKKERFSLILESASTNQTSMYLCASSSQGKSSGNTIYFGEGSWLTVV.